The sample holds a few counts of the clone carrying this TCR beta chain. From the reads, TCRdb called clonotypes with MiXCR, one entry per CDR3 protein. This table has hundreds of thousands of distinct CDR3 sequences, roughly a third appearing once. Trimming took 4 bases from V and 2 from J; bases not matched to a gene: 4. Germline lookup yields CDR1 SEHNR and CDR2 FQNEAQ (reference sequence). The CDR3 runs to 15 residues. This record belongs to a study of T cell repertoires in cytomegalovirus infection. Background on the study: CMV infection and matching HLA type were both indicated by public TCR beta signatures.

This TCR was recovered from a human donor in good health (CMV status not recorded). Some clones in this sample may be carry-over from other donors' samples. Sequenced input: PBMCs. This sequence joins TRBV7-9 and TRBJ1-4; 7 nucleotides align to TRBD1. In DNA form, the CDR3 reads TGTGCCAGCAGCTCGAGGGGGCAGACTAATGAAAAACTGTTTTTT. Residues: CASSSRGQTNEKLFF.